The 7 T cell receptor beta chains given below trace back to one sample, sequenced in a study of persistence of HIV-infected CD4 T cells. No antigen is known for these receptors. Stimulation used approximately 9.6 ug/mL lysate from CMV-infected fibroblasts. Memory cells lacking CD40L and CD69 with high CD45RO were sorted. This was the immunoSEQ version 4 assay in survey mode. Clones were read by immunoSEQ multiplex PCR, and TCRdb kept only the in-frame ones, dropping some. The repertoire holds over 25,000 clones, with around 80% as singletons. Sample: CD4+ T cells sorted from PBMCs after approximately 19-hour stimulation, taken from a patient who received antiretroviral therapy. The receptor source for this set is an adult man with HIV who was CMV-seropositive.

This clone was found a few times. The CDR3 here is CASSFPQGSGANQPQHF. The CDR3 DNA follows: TGTGCCAGCAGTTTCCCTCAGGGGTCGGGGGCCAATCAGCCCCAGCATTTT. The chain links TRBV28 to TRBJ1-5, with a weak D call TRBD1 (6 bases). This CDR3 has 17 residues. CDR1 and CDR2 from the germline V gene are MDHEN and SYDVKM. Between the trimmed V and J ends, which lost 3 bases and 3 bases, there was a span of 18 bases.

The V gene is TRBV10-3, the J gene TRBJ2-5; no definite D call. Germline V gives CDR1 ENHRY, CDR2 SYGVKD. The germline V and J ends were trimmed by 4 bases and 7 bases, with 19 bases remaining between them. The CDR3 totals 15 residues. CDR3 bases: TGTGCCATCAGTGGTGAGGAAGGTCCCCGTCGGACCCAGTACTTC. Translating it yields CAISGEEGPRRTQYF.

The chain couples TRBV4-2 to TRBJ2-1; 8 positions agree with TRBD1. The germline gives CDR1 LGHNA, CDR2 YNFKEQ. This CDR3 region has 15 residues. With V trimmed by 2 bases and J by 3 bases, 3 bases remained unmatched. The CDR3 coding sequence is TGTGCCAGCAGCCAACAGACAGGGGTCTACAATGAGCAGTTCTTC. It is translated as CASSQQTGVYNEQFF.

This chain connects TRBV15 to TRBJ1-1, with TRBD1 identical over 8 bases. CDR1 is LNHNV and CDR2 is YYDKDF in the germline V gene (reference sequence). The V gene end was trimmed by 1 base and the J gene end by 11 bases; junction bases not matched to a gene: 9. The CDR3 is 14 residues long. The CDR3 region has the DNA TGTGCCACCAGCAGAGTCACCCCTAGACAGGGGGCTTTCTTT. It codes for CATSRVTPRQGAFF.

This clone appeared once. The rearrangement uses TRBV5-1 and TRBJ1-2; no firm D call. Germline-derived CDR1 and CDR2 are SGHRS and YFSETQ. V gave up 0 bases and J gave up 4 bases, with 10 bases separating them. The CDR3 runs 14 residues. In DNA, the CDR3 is TGCGCCAGCAGCTTGGAGTATGGCAGCTATGGCTACACCTTC. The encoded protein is CASSLEYGSYGYTF.

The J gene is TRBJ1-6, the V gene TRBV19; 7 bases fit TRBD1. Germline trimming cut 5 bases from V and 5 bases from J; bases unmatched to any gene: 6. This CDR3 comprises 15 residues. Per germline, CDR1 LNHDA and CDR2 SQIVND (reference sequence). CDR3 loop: CASSSRGADNSPLHF. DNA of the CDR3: TGTGCCAGTAGTTCCAGGGGGGCGGATAATTCACCCCTCCACTTT.

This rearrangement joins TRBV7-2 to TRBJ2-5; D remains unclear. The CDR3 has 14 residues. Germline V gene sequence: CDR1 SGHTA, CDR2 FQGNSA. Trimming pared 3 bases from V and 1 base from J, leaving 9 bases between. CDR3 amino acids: CASSFDGLQETQYF. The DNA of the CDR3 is TGTGCCAGCAGCTTCGACGGCCTCCAAGAGACCCAGTACTTC.